Below, 14 T cell receptor beta chains from the same sample are listed, as sequenced in a study of blood T cell repertoires in COVID-19. TCRdb's copy holds only in-frame clones and misses some; the assay was immunoSEQ multiplex PCR. The sample carries about 120,000 clones, roughly nine tenths recorded once. Sequences were obtained from peripheral blood. Receptors were obtained from a human donor with active COVID-19. The donor label of this sample is uncertain.

The V call is TRBV6-5, the J call TRBJ2-1; TRBD2 agrees at 8 bases. V shed 8 bases, J shed 13 bases, and the junction held 16 bases outside the gene matches. The CDR3 spans 14 residues. Germline V gives CDR1 MNHEY, CDR2 SVGAGI. The CDR3 nucleotides read TGTGCCAGCGCCATCGGGCAAAGCGGGGGCTTTCAGTTCTTC. Its protein is CASAIGQSGGFQFF.

A remark on this clone: Other DNA sequences in this sample translate to the same CDR3. The chain couples TRBV4-3 to TRBJ2-7, with unresolved D. With 0 bases removed from V and 3 bases from J, the gap between germline ends came to 6 bases. This CDR3 has 13 amino acids. CDR1 is LGHNA, CDR2 YSLEER, per germline. The CDR3 protein is CASSQDSGYEQYF. CDR3 coding DNA: TGCGCCAGCAGCCAAGATTCAGGCTACGAGCAGTACTTC.

DNA for the CDR3: TGTGCCAGCTCACCTACATGGACTAGCGGGGTTAGCGGGCAGTTCTTC. Its translation: CASSPTWTSGVSGQFF. This sequence joins TRBV18 and TRBJ2-1, with 12 bases aligning to TRBD2. With V trimmed by 3 bases and J by 12 bases, 12 bases remained unmatched. This CDR3 spans 16 amino acids. Germline loops: CDR1 KGHSH, CDR2 LQKENI.

The chain combines TRBV11-2 with TRBJ2-1; no clear D gene. V was trimmed by 2 bases and J by 5 bases, leaving 4 bases between them. CDR3 length equals 12 residues. Germline V gives CDR1 SGHAT, CDR2 FQNNGV. The CDR3 sequence: CASSLINNEQFF. Written as DNA, the CDR3 is TGTGCCAGCAGCTTAATAAACAATGAGCAGTTCTTC.

V is TRBV18 and J is TRBJ1-5; the match to TRBD1 covers 8 bases. Germline CDR1 and CDR2: KGHSH and LQKENI. With 3 bases clipped from V and 2 bases from J, the junction kept 9 bases outside the gene matches. This CDR3 spans 17 amino acids. The CDR3 is CASSPAQGALGNQPQHF. CDR3 coding DNA: TGTGCCAGCTCACCCGCCCAGGGGGCCTTAGGCAATCAGCCCCAGCATTTT.

The rearrangement uses TRBV11-3 and TRBJ2-3; a possible D gene is TRBD2 (6 bases). The CDR3 has 14 amino acids. From germline, CDR1 is SGHNT and CDR2 YENEEA. V was pared by 5 bases and J by 0 bases, with 9 bases between. The chain's CDR3 is CASSPGGSTDTQYF. The DNA for the CDR3 is TGTGCCAGCAGCCCCGGGGGAAGCACAGATACGCAGTATTTT.

This clone was detected only once. The gene calls are TRBV6-2 or TRBV6-3 and TRBJ2-3, with TRBD2 identical over 14 bases. In germline, CDR1 is MNHEY, CDR2 SVGEGT. The J segment lost 2 bases and the V segment lost 5 bases, leaving 3 bases of the junction unmatched. The CDR3 covers 16 residues. CDR3 nucleotides: TGTGCCAGCAGTGGACTAGCGGGGGGCTACACAGATACGCAGTATTTT. Translated: CASSGLAGGYTDTQYF.

The rearrangement links TRBV28 to TRBJ2-1; 8 bases fit TRBD2. Germline loops: CDR1 MDHEN, CDR2 SYDVKM. There are 12 residues in the CDR3. After removal of 10 bases from V and 5 bases from J, the junction contained 4 bases not matched to a gene. The CDR3 DNA is TGTGCCAACAGGACTAGCCACAATGAGCAGTTCTTC. Translated, it gives CANRTSHNEQFF.

J is TRBJ2-1 and V is TRBV19; 8 positions match TRBD1. The length of the CDR3 is 15 residues. V was clipped by 3 bases and J by 3 bases; unmatched bases: 4. Germline CDR1 reads LNHDA; CDR2 reads SQIVND (reference sequence). The CDR3 DNA follows: TGTGCCAGTAGTATTTCAGACAGGGGCTACAATGAGCAGTTCTTC. The encoded protein is CASSISDRGYNEQFF.

The J gene is TRBJ2-7, the V gene TRBV11-2; weak D call: TRBD2 (7 bases). V lost 5 bases to trimming and J lost 7 bases, with 21 bases between them. Germline CDR1 reads SGHAT; CDR2 reads FQNNGV. This CDR3 is built from 15 residues. CDR3 bases: TGTGCCAGCAGCCTCTTTTGGGGGGGGGCGGAGGAGCAGTACTTC. It translates to CASSLFWGGAEEQYF.

In its sample, this clone was seen once. The rearrangement joins TRBV12-3 or TRBV12-4 to TRBJ1-1; D is ambiguous. The CDR3 runs 13 residues. V was pared by 7 bases and J by 1 base, with 10 bases between. CDR3 amino acids: CASMVGSNTEAFF. CDR3 bases: TGTGCCAGCATGGTCGGTTCGAACACTGAAGCTTTCTTT.

The CDR3 sequence: CASSEVLGDLSGNTIYF. The CDR3 DNA sequence: TGTGCCAGCAGTGAAGTATTAGGGGATCTGTCTGGAAACACCATATATTTT. The chain uses TRBV6-1 and TRBJ1-3; a weak D match, TRBD1 (5 bases). The length of the CDR3 is 17 residues. Germline loops: CDR1 MNHNS, CDR2 SASEGT. V lost 1 base, J lost 1 base, and 14 bases lay in between.

V gene TRBV6-5 combines with J gene TRBJ1-5; 7 bases fit TRBD1. V shed 5 bases, J shed 4 bases, and the junction held 2 bases outside the gene matches. The CDR3 consists of 13 residues. Germline V gene lookup returns CDR1 MNHEY and CDR2 SVGAGI. As DNA, the CDR3 is TGTGCCAGCAGTCCGACAGGGAATCAGCCCCAGCATTTT. Protein: CASSPTGNQPQHF.

CDR3 loop: CASSLATGGSGNTIYF. As DNA, the CDR3 is TGTGCCAGCAGCTTAGCGACAGGGGGCTCTGGAAACACCATATATTTT. The genes are TRBV7-2 and TRBJ1-3; 9 bases line up with TRBD1. CDR1 and CDR2 (germline): SGHTA, FQGNSA. Trimming took 0 bases from V and 0 from J; bases not matched to a gene: 0. The length of the CDR3 is 16 residues.